One and the same sample provided the 5 T cell receptor beta chains below, sequenced in a study of OX40 agonist ivuxolimab in advanced cancers. Assay used: immunoSEQ multiplex PCR; TCRdb lists only in-frame clones, some missing. The sample includes 96,000 or so clones, 90% of them seen just once. The sample in question was CD4+ or CD8+ T cells sorted from blood, obtained in a trial of the OX40 agonist ivuxolimab. These TCRs come from an adult with an advanced solid tumor such as melanoma, head and neck, liver or kidney cancer.

V usage is TRBV7-9 and J usage is TRBJ2-1; D possibly corresponds to TRBD2 (7 bases). Germline V gives CDR1 SEHNR, CDR2 FQNEAQ (reference sequence). Between the trimmed V and J ends, which lost 5 bases and 7 bases, there was a span of 24 bases. The CDR3 loop spans 17 amino acids. The CDR3 sequence: CASSPRGLAEAVNEQFF. CDR3 nucleotides: TGTGCCAGCAGCCCCAGGGGTCTAGCGGAGGCGGTGAATGAGCAGTTCTTC. Supplemented by reference TRBV7-9 and TRBJ2-1, the full variable domain reads DTGVSQNPRHKITKRGQNVTFRCDPISEHNRLYWYRQTLGQGPEFLTYFQNEAQLEKSRLLSDRFSAERPKGSFSTLEIQRTEQGDSAMYLCASSPRGLAEAVNEQFFGPGTRLTVL.

J is TRBJ2-4 and V is TRBV5-1; possibly TRBD1 for D (6 bases). The CDR3 is 15 amino acids. The V gene lost 2 bases and the J gene lost 1 base, with 10 bases spanning the gap. Germline lookup yields CDR1 SGHRS and CDR2 YFSETQ. CDR3 nucleotide sequence: TGCGCCAGCAGCTTCCTCCAGGGGGCCAAAAACATTCAGTACTTC. Its translation: CASSFLQGAKNIQYF.

This clone has only a few counts. The V call is TRBV7-2, the J call TRBJ2-6; D is unclear. The CDR3 loop spans 14 amino acids. Trimming took 4 bases from V and 4 from J, leaving 8 bases between them. CDR1 and CDR2 (germline): SGHTA, FQGNSA. The CDR3 DNA follows: TGTGCCAGCAGCTCCCCGACAGGGGCCAACGTCCTGACTTTC. Protein: CASSSPTGANVLTF.

The chain is built from TRBV19 and TRBJ2-3; TRBD2 agrees at 12 bases. Germline CDR1 is LNHDA and CDR2 is SQIVND (reference sequence). The CDR3 spans 17 residues. V lost 3 bases to trimming and J lost 7 bases; unmatched junction nucleotides: 11. The CDR3 DNA is TGTGCCAGTAGTATCGGGTGGCTAGCGGGAGGGTCTTATACGCAGTATTTT. It codes for CASSIGWLAGGSYTQYF.

The J gene is TRBJ2-7, the V gene TRBV30; weak D call: TRBD1 (6 bases). V lost 3 bases and J 4 bases, leaving 16 bases between the germline ends. Germline loops: CDR1 GTSNPN, CDR2 SVGIG (reference sequence). This CDR3 is 14 amino acids long. The CDR3 region has the DNA TGTGCCTGGAGCTTTCCGTTGAGGGGGTACGAGCAGTACTTC. It translates to CAWSFPLRGYEQYF.